This is a list of T cell receptor beta chains from one sample in a study of cytomegalovirus exposure and HLA in healthy donors. Assay: immunoSEQ multiplex PCR; the TCRdb copy retains only in-frame clones and omits some. The sample spans tens of thousands of clones; the ten largest clones claim 0.58%. Sequenced: PBMCs. These receptors all come from a man aged 45-65 years in good health and CMV-seronegative. Each CDR3 is given with its conserved first and last residue. D genes are given only for firm matches.

j_call d_call v_call cdr3_nt cdr3_aa
TRBJ1-5 - TRBV19 TGTGCCAGTAGTATAGTGGGCAGGGTTGGTCAGCCCCAGCATTTT CASSIVGRVGQPQHF
TRBJ1-3 - TRBV7-9 TGTGCCAGCAGCGCAGGGCCGCTTGATGGAAACACCATATATTTT CASSAGPLDGNTIYF
TRBJ2-7 - TRBV4-1 TGCGCCAGCAGCCAAGACCCGGTAGTAAGACTAGGGACGAGCTCCTACGAGCAGTACTTC CASSQDPVVRLGTSSYEQYF
TRBJ2-3 - TRBV9 TGTGCCAGCAGCGTAGGGGCCCCAAGGCAAGATACGCAGTATTTT CASSVGAPRQDTQYF
TRBJ2-1 TRBD1 TRBV6-1 TGTGCCAGCAGTGAAGCCCAGCACAGGGGCAATGAGCAGTTCTTC CASSEAQHRGNEQFF
TRBJ1-5 - TRBV18 TGTGCCAGCTCACCAGGTAGAGATCAGCCCCAGCATTTT CASSPGRDQPQHF
TRBJ2-7 TRBD2 TRBV5-4 TGTGCCAGCAGCATAACGGGACTAGCGGGGACTGAGCAGTACTTC CASSITGLAGTEQYF
TRBJ2-7 - TRBV2 TGTGCCAGCAACCCTTCAGCGGACTACGAGCAGTACTTC CASNPSADYEQYF
TRBJ2-1 - TRBV28 TGTGCCAGCAGTTTTTCCAGGAACTACAATGAGCAGTTCTTC CASSFSRNYNEQFF
TRBJ1-1 - TRBV9 TGTGCCAGCAGCTCCCCTCCCTTCCCTCGGGAGAACACTGAAGCTTTCTTT CASSSPPFPRENTEAFF
TRBJ1-1 - TRBV18 TGTGCCAGCTCACCACCTTCCGGGGGGCAGTACACTGAAGCTTTCTTT CASSPPSGGQYTEAFF
TRBJ2-3 TRBD2 TRBV29-1 TGCAGCGTCCTGACTCGGGTAGCGGGGGTTAGAGCAGATACGCAGTATTTT CSVLTRVAGVRADTQYF
TRBJ1-1 TRBD1 TRBV10-3 TGTGCCATCGGGGACAGACAGGGGGCGAACACTGAAGCTTTCTTT CAIGDRQGANTEAFF
TRBJ2-6 - TRBV4-2 TGTGCCAGCAGCCAAGATTATTTTGAGGGGGCTGGGGCCAACGTCCTGACTTTC CASSQDYFEGAGANVLTF
TRBJ1-5 - TRBV10-3 TGTGCCATCAGCCGGGACATTAATCAGCCCCAGCATTTT CAISRDINQPQHF
TRBJ1-2 - TRBV28 TGTGCCAGCAGTTTATCAACACGTAACTATGGCTACACCTTC CASSLSTRNYGYTF
TRBJ2-6 - TRBV5-1 TGCGCCAGCAGCTTACCCTCCCTTAGCTCTGGGGCCAACGTCCTGACTTTC CASSLPSLSSGANVLTF
TRBJ2-7 - TRBV7-9 TGTGCCAGCAGCTCCGGGACTTCCCTGGAGGGCTTC CASSSGTSLEGF
TRBJ2-7 TRBD2 TRBV7-2 TGTGCCAGCAGCTTAGAAGCGGGGGGACTCTACGAGCAGTACTTC CASSLEAGGLYEQYF
TRBJ2-3 TRBD2 TRBV28 TGTGCCAGCAGTTTAGATAGCGGGGGGGCCCCAGATACGCAGTATTTT CASSLDSGGAPDTQYF
TRBJ1-1 - TRBV21-1 TGTGCCAGCAGCAAACCTGCGGACAGGGCGAACACTGAAGCTTTCTTT CASSKPADRANTEAFF
TRBJ2-7 - TRBV7-2 TGTGCCAGCAGCTTAGGAGGCGGGGCCTACGAGCAGTACTTC CASSLGGGAYEQYF
TRBJ2-7 - TRBV18 TGTGCCAGCAGGGATAAGGGGGTCTACGAGCAGTACTTC CASRDKGVYEQYF
TRBJ2-1 TRBD1 TRBV5-1 TGCGCCAGCAGCTGGGAAGGGACCAGGGGGCGCTTCTACAATGAGCAGTTCTTC CASSWEGTRGRFYNEQFF
TRBJ2-3 - TRBV25-1 TGTGCCAGCAGTGAACAGGGGGATACGCAGTATTTT CASSEQGDTQYF
TRBJ2-7 - TRBV7-7 TGTGCTAGCAGCCCAGACACCGGTTACGAGCAGTACTTC CASSPDTGYEQYF
TRBJ2-7 TRBD2 TRBV2 TGTGCCAGCAGATCGACTAGCGGGGTCTACGAGCAGTACTTC CASRSTSGVYEQYF
TRBJ1-5 - TRBV25-1 TGTGCCAGCAGTGAATTGGGGGCGGATAGCAATCAGCCCCAGCATTTT CASSELGADSNQPQHF
TRBJ1-1 - TRBV7-9 TGTGCCAGCAGCTTAGGTTTTTCGTCGGGAGAGGAGGCTGAAGCTTTCTTT CASSLGFSSGEEAEAFF
TRBJ2-2 - TRBV11-2 TGTGCCAGCAGCTTAGACAGGGGTACCGGGGAGCTGTTTTTT CASSLDRGTGELFF
TRBJ1-2 - TRBV7-2 TGTGCCAGCAGCTTGAAGCCAAACTATGGCTACACCTTC CASSLKPNYGYTF
TRBJ2-7 - TRBV6-5 TGTGCCAGCAGTTACTTGAGGGCCGCCTACGAGCAGTACTTC CASSYLRAAYEQYF
TRBJ2-5 - TRBV7-2 TGTGCCAGCAGCCCTGGGACCGACGGGGGGCAGACCCAGTACTTC CASSPGTDGGQTQYF
TRBJ1-5 - TRBV4-2 TGTGCCAGCAGCCAAGAGGGGGCAGGTGATCAGCCCCAGCATTTT CASSQEGAGDQPQHF
TRBJ2-7 TRBD2 TRBV7-2 TGTGCCAGCAGCTCACAGAGCGGGGGTTACGAGCAGTACTTC CASSSQSGGYEQYF
TRBJ2-1 - TRBV14 TGTGCCAGCAGCCGGGGGGGCCCCAATGAGCAGTTCTTC CASSRGGPNEQFF